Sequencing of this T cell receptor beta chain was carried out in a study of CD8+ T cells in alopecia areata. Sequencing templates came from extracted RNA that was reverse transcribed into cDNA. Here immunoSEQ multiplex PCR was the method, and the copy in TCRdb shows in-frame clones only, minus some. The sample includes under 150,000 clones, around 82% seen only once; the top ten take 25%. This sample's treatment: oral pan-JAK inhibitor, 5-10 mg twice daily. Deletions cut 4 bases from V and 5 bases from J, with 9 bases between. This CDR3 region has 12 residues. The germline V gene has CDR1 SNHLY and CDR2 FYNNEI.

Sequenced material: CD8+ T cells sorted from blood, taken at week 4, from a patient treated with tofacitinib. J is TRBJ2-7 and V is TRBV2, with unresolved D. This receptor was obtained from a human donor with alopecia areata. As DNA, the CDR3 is TGTGCCAGCAGTGCACCCCAGAACGAGCAGTACTTC. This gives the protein CASSAPQNEQYF.